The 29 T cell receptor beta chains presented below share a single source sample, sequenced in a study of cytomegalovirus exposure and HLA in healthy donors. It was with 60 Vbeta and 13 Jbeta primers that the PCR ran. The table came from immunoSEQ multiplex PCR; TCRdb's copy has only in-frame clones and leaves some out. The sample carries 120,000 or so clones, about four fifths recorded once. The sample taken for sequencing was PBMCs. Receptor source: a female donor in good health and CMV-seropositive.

In DNA form, the CDR3 reads TGTGCCAGCAGACGGACAGGGGGATCTGAAGCTTTCTTT. As protein: CASRRTGGSEAFF. The V and J genes are TRBV27 and TRBJ1-1, with 10 bases that match TRBD1. Germline V gene data show CDR1 as MNHEY and CDR2 as SMNVEV (reference sequence). V shed 6 bases and J 6 bases; nucleotides not matched to a gene: 4. The CDR3 extends over 13 amino acids.

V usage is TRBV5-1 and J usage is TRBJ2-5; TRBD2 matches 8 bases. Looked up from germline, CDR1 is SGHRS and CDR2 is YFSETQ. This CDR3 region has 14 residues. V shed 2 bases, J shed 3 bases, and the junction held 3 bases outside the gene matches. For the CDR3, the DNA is TGCGCCAGCAGCTTCTCCGGGAGGGAAGAGACCCAGTACTTC. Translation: CASSFSGREETQYF.

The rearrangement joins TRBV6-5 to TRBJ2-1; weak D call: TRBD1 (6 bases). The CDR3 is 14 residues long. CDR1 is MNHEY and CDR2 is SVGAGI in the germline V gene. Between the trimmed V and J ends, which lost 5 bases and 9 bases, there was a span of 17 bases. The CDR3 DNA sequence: TGTGCCAGCAGTCCCCTGGCAGGGGCTCGTGAGCAGTTCTTC. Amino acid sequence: CASSPLAGAREQFF.

This chain's CDR3 is CASSFRQANTGELFF. CDR3 nucleotides: TGCGCCAGCAGCTTCCGACAGGCGAACACCGGGGAGCTGTTTTTT. The V gene is TRBV5-1, the J gene TRBJ2-2; TRBD1 is a possible D gene (6 bases). There are 15 residues in the CDR3. Per the germline V gene, CDR1 is SGHRS and CDR2 is YFSETQ. Trimming took 2 bases from V and 0 from J, leaving 8 bases between them.

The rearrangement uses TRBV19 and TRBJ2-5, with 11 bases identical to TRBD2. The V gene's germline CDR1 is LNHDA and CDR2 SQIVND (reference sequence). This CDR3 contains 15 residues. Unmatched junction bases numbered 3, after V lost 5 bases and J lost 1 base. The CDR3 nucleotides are TGTGCCAGTAGTGTCCTAGCGGGGGGCCAAGAGACCCAGTACTTC. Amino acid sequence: CASSVLAGGQETQYF.

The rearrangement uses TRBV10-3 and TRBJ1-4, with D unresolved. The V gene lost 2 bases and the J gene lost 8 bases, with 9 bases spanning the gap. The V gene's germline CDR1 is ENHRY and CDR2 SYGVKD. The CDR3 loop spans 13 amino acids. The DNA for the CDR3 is TGTGCCATCAGTGAGAGGACGGGGGAAAAACTGTTTTTT. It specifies CAISERTGEKLFF.

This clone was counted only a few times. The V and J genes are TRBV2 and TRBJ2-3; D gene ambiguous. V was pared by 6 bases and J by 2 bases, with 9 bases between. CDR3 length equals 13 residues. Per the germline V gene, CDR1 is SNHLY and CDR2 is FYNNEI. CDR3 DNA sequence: TGTGCCAGCAGGGGCGAGTACACAGATACGCAGTATTTT. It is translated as CASRGEYTDTQYF.

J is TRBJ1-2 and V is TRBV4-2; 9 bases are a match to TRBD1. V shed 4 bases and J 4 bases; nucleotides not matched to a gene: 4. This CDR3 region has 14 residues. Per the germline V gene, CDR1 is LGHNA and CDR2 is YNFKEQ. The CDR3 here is CASSPPDRGYGYTF. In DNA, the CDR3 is TGTGCCAGCAGCCCCCCGGACAGGGGCTATGGCTACACCTTC.

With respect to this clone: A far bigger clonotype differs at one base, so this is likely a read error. In DNA, the CDR3 is TGTGCCAGCAGTGAGACAGGGGGCAATCAGCCCCAGCATTTT. Encoded protein: CASSETGGNQPQHF. V and J are TRBV6-4 and TRBJ1-5; 8 nucleotides align to TRBD1. The germline gives CDR1 MRHNA, CDR2 SNTAGT. This CDR3 spans 14 amino acids. Trimming at V came to 3 bases and at J to 2 bases, leaving 0 bases not matched to a gene.

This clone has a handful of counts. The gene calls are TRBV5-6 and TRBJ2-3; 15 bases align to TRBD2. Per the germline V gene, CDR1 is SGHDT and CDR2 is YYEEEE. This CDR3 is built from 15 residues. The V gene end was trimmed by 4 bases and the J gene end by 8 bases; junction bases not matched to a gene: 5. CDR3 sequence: CASSRTSGGVRTQYF. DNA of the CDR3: TGTGCCAGCAGCAGGACTAGCGGGGGGGTCCGTACGCAGTATTTT.

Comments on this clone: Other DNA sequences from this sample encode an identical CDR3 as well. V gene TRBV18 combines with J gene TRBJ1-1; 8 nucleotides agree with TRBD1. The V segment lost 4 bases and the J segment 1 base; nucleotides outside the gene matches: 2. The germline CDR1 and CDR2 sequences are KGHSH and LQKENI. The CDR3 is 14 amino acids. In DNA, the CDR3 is TGTGCCAGCTCACTGGGACAGGCGAACACTGAAGCTTTCTTT. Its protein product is CASSLGQANTEAFF.

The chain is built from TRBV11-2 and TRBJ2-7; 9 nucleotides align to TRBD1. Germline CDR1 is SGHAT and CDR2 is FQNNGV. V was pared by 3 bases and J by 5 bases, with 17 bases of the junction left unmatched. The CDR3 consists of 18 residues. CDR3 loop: CASSLISPGDRASHEQYF. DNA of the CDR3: TGTGCCAGCAGCTTGATCTCACCCGGGGACAGGGCGTCCCACGAGCAGTACTTC.

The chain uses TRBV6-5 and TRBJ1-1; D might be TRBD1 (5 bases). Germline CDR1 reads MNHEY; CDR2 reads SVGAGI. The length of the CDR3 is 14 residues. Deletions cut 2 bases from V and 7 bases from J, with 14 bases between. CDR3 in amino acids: CASSYRQGGGEAFF. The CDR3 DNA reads TGTGCCAGCAGTTACAGGCAGGGAGGTGGTGAAGCTTTCTTT.

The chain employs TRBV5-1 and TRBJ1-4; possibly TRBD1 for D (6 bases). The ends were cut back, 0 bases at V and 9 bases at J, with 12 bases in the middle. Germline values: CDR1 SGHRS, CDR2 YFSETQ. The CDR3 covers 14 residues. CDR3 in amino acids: CASSLDRDSKKLFF. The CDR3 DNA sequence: TGCGCCAGCAGCTTGGACAGGGATTCTAAAAAACTGTTTTTT.

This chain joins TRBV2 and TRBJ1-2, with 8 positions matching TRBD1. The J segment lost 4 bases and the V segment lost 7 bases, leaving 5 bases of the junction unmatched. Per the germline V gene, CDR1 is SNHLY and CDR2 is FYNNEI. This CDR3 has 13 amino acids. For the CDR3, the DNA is TGTGCCAGCACTATCCAGGGGGCCTATGGCTACACCTTC. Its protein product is CASTIQGAYGYTF.

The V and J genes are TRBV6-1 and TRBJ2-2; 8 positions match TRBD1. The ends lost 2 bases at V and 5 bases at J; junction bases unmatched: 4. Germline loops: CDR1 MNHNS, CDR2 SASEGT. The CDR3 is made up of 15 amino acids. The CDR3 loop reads CASSEWQGATGELFF. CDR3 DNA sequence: TGTGCCAGCAGTGAATGGCAGGGGGCAACCGGGGAGCTGTTTTTT.

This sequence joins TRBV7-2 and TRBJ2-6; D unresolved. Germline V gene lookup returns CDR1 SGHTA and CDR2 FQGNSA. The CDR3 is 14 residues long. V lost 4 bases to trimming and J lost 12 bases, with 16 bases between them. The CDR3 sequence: CASSSSLEYGVLTF. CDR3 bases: TGTGCCAGCAGCTCCTCGTTGGAGTACGGCGTCCTGACTTTC.

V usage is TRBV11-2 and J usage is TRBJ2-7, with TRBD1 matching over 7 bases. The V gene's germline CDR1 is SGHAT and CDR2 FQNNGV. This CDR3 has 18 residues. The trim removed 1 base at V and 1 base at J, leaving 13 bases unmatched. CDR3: CASSLAGTGVAGSYEQYF. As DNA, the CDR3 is TGTGCCAGCAGCTTAGCTGGTACAGGGGTAGCCGGGTCCTACGAGCAGTACTTC.

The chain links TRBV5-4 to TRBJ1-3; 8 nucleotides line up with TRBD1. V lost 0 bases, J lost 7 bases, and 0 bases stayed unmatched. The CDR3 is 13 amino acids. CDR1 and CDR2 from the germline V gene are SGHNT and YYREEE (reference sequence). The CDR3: CASSLGQGNTIYF. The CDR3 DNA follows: TGTGCCAGCAGCTTGGGACAGGGGAACACCATATATTTT.

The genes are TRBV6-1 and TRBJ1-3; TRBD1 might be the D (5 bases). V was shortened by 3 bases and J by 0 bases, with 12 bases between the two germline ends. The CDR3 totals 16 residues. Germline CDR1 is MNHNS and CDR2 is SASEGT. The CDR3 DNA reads TGTGCCAGCAGTGATCAGGGTGGCCCCTCTGGAAACACCATATATTTT. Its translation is CASSDQGGPSGNTIYF.

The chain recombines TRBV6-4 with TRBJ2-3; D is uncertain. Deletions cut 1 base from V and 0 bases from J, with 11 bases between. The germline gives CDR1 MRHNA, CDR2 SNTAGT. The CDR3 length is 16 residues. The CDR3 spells CASSDWADMSTDTQYF. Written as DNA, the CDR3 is TGTGCCAGCAGTGACTGGGCAGACATGAGCACAGATACGCAGTATTTT.

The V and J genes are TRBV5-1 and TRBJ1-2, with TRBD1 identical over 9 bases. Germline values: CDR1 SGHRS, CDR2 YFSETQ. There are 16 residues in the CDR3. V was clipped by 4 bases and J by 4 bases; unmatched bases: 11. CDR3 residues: CASSPGTGSPIYGYTF. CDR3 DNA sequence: TGCGCCAGCAGCCCCGGGACAGGGAGTCCTATCTATGGCTACACCTTC.

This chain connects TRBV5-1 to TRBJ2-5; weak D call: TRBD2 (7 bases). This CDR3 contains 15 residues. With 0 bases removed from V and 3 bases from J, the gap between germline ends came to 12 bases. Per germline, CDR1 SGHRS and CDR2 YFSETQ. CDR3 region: CASSLAPGGEETQYF. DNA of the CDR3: TGCGCCAGCAGCTTGGCACCGGGGGGCGAAGAGACCCAGTACTTC.

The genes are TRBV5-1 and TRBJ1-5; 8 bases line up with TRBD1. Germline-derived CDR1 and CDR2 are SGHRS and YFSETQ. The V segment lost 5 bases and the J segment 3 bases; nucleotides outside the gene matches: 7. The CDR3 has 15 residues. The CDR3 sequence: CASSPGGADNQPQHF. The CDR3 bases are TGCGCCAGCAGTCCAGGGGGCGCGGACAATCAGCCCCAGCATTTT.

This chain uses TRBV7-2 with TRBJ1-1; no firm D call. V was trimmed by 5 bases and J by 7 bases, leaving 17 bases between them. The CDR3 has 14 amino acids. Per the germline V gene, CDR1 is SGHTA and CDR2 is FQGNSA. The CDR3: CASSPTTGPFEAFF. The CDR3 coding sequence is TGTGCCAGCAGCCCGACTACGGGCCCCTTTGAAGCTTTCTTT.

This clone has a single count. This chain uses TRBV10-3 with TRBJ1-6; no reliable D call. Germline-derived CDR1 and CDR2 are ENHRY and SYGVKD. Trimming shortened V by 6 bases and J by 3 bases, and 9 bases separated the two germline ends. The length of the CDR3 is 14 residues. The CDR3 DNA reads TGTGCCATCAGCGCCGGAGACTATAATTCACCCCTCCACTTT. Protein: CAISAGDYNSPLHF.

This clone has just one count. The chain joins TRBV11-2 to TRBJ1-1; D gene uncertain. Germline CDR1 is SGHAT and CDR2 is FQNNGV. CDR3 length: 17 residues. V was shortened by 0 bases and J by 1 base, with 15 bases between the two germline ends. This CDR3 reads CASSLEGGALTNTEAFF. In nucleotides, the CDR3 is TGTGCCAGCAGCTTAGAGGGAGGCGCCCTCACGAACACTGAAGCTTTCTTT.

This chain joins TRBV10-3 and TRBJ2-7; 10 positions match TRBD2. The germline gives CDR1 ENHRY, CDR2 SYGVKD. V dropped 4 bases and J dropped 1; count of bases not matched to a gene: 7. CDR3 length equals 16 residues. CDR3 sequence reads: CAISAYLAGASYEQYF. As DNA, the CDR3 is TGTGCCATCAGTGCCTACCTAGCGGGGGCTTCCTACGAGCAGTACTTC.

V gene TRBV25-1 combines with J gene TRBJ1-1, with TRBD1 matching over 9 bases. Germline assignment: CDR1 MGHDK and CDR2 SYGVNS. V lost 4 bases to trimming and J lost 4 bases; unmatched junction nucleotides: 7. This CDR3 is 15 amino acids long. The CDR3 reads CASSGDREGFTEAFF. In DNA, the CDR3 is TGTGCCAGCAGTGGGGACAGGGAGGGATTCACTGAAGCTTTCTTT.